The 19 T cell receptor beta chains reported below all come from one sample, sequenced in a study of shared clonotypes between healthy human individuals (dated by TCRdb to the early 2020s). The library was prepared using the immunoSEQ multiplex PCR assay. TCRdb mirrors the immuneACCESS table, restricted to in-frame sequences. Some clones are absent from its copies; in checked studies, under half trace to an unresolved V gene, and the reason for the others is unknown. The sample table lists 1,500,000 or so clones, around 97% of them with a count of one. Over 1% of the sample rests with the top ten. The specimen sequenced was naive CD4+ T cells sorted from blood. The cell subset or site label of this sample denotes: CD45RA+ positively selected. These receptors all come from a man aged 30 to 39 in good health.

The chain uses TRBV11-2 and TRBJ2-1, with 12 bases lining up with TRBD1. V shed 5 bases, J shed 12 bases, and the junction held 8 bases outside the gene matches. CDR1 is SGHAT and CDR2 is FQNNGV in the germline V gene. This CDR3 comprises 14 residues. The DNA of the CDR3 is TGTGCCAGCAGCGCGGGACAGGGGGCAAGCTGGCAGTTCTTC. Translation gives CASSAGQGASWQFF.

The chain uses TRBV5-6 and TRBJ1-4, with a weak D call TRBD1 (6 bases). Germline values: CDR1 SGHDT, CDR2 YYEEEE. V was trimmed by 5 bases and J by 1 base, leaving 12 bases between them. The length of the CDR3 is 15 residues. This CDR3 reads CASSLGARTNEKLFF. CDR3 sequence (DNA): TGTGCCAGCAGTCTGGGGGCCAGAACTAATGAAAAACTGTTTTTT.

The gene calls are TRBV28 and TRBJ1-2; D is perhaps TRBD1 (6 bases). V was pared by 4 bases and J by 8 bases, with 11 bases between. Germline CDR1 is MDHEN and CDR2 is SYDVKM. This CDR3 contains 12 residues. Written as DNA, the CDR3 is TGTGCCAGCAGTTCTCAGGGGCGCGGCTACACCTTC. It encodes CASSSQGRGYTF.

Points on this clone: Different DNA sequences within this sample yield the same CDR3. V and J are TRBV9 and TRBJ2-5; maybe TRBD1 (6 bases). This CDR3 region has 14 residues. From germline, CDR1 is SGDLS and CDR2 YYNGEE. V was pared by 0 bases and J by 3 bases, with 9 bases between. In nucleotides, the CDR3 is TGTGCCAGCAGCGTAGCCCAGGGGAAAGAGACCCAGTACTTC. Translating it yields CASSVAQGKETQYF.

The chain links TRBV7-6 to TRBJ2-2, with 7 bases matching TRBD2. CDR3 size: 16 residues. The ends lost 1 base at V and 2 bases at J; junction bases unmatched: 4. Germline V lookup: CDR1 SGHVS, CDR2 FNYEAQ. The CDR3 DNA follows: TGTGCCAGCAGCTTAGGGGGAGGGGTTAACACCGGGGAGCTGTTTTTT. Translation: CASSLGGGVNTGELFF.

The chain is built from TRBV9 and TRBJ2-1, with no clear D. This CDR3 is 15 amino acids long. Germline V gene sequence: CDR1 SGDLS, CDR2 YYNGEE. The ends were cut back, 4 bases at V and 0 bases at J, with 11 bases in the middle. CDR3 coding DNA: TGTGCCAGCAGCCCTCGACTCGACTCCTACAATGAGCAGTTCTTC. Translating gives CASSPRLDSYNEQFF.

This clone was seen just once. J is TRBJ2-3 and V is TRBV5-4; TRBD1 is a possible D gene (5 bases). V lost 1 base, J lost 9 bases, and 12 bases lay in between. CDR3 length: 13 residues. Germline loops: CDR1 SGHNT, CDR2 YYREEE (reference sequence). CDR3 sequence: CASSLQGLGTQYF. The CDR3 DNA reads TGTGCCAGCAGCTTGCAGGGTCTGGGGACGCAGTATTTT. Full variable domain (outside the CDR3, taken from reference TRBV5-4 and TRBJ2-3): ETGVTQSPTHLIKTRGQQVTLRCSSQSGHNTVSWYQQALGQGPQFIFQYYREEENGRGNFPPRFSGLQFPNYSSELNVNALELDDSALYLCASSLQGLGTQYFGPGTRLTVL.

The rearrangement joins TRBV5-1 to TRBJ2-7, with 8 bases matching TRBD1. Germline CDR1 is SGHRS and CDR2 is YFSETQ. Losses at the gene ends were 3 bases for V and 4 bases for J; bases not matched to a gene: 6. This CDR3 has 14 amino acids. In nucleotides, the CDR3 is TGCGCCAGCAGCTCCTGGACAGGGACGTACGAGCAGTACTTC. Its protein is CASSSWTGTYEQYF.

J is TRBJ2-7 and V is TRBV5-1; 8 bases match TRBD1. Germline CDR1 and CDR2: SGHRS and YFSETQ. The trim removed 4 bases at V and 6 bases at J, leaving 12 bases unmatched. CDR3 size: 15 residues. CDR3 bases: TGCGCCAGCAGCCTAGACAGGGGAAGAGCACTCGAGCAGTACTTC. Encoded protein: CASSLDRGRALEQYF.

The chain employs TRBV9 and TRBJ2-1, with TRBD2 as a possible D gene (6 bases). Germline CDR1 reads SGDLS; CDR2 reads YYNGEE. CDR3 size: 15 residues. Trimming left V 4 bases short and J 8 bases short, with 19 bases between. As DNA, the CDR3 is TGTGCCAGCAGCCGCTCACTTACTAGCTTCGATGAGCAGTTCTTC. Translating it yields CASSRSLTSFDEQFF.

The rearrangement links TRBV18 to TRBJ1-1; 11 nucleotides line up with TRBD1. Germline V gene sequence: CDR1 KGHSH, CDR2 LQKENI. The CDR3 contains 16 residues. V was clipped by 4 bases and J by 3 bases; unmatched bases: 7. CDR3 DNA sequence: TGTGCCAGCTCACTAGGACAGGGGGCGAGGTACACTGAAGCTTTCTTT. This gives the protein CASSLGQGARYTEAFF.

This rearrangement joins TRBV7-8 to TRBJ2-7, with 9 bases fitting TRBD1. The CDR3 runs 15 residues. V trimming: 1 base; J trimming: 4 bases; junction bases outside the gene matches: 5. Germline V gene lookup returns CDR1 SGHVS and CDR2 FQNEAQ. The CDR3 reads CASSLVGQGSYEQYF. Written as DNA, the CDR3 is TGTGCCAGCAGCTTAGTAGGACAGGGGTCTTACGAGCAGTACTTC. Based on the CDR3 plus reference TRBV7-8 and TRBJ2-7, the full variable domain is GAGVSQSPRYKVAKRGQDVALRCDPISGHVSLFWYQQALGQGPEFLTYFQNEAQLDKSGLPSDRFFAERPEGSVSTLKIQRTQQEDSAVYLCASSLVGQGSYEQYFGPGTRLTVT.

The gene calls are TRBV12-5 and TRBJ1-2; D remains unclear. CDR1 LGHNT and CDR2 FRNRAP come from the germline V gene. V was cut by 2 bases and J by 3 bases, with 13 bases left in between. This CDR3 is 15 amino acids long. CDR3 nucleotides: TGTGCTAGTGGTTTGAGGGAGGAGGGAGACTATGGCTACACCTTC. Translating gives CASGLREEGDYGYTF.

The chain has TRBV7-9 and TRBJ2-7; D remains ambiguous. The germline V gene has CDR1 SEHNR and CDR2 FQNEAQ (reference sequence). This CDR3 is 15 amino acids long. V was clipped by 1 base and J by 3 bases, with 13 bases between them. CDR3 nucleotides: TGTGCCAGCAGCTTAGATGAGGCAGCCAGCTACGAGCAGTACTTC. It codes for CASSLDEAASYEQYF.

The rearrangement joins TRBV5-1 to TRBJ2-5; 7 positions match TRBD2. The length of the CDR3 is 15 residues. The germline CDR1 and CDR2 sequences are SGHRS and YFSETQ. J was trimmed by 4 bases and V by 4 bases; bases with no gene match: 10. CDR3 region: CASSRLAYPPETQYF. The CDR3 nucleotides read TGCGCCAGCAGCCGACTAGCCTACCCTCCAGAGACCCAGTACTTC.

The chain uses TRBV19 and TRBJ2-2, with TRBD1 matching 8 bases. Germline lookup yields CDR1 LNHDA and CDR2 SQIVND (reference sequence). V dropped 5 bases and J dropped 5; count of bases not matched to a gene: 4. The CDR3 loop spans 14 amino acids. Here the CDR3 DNA reads TGTGCCAGTAGTGGGACAGGCGGGACCGGGGAGCTGTTTTTT. This sequence encodes CASSGTGGTGELFF.

V gene TRBV28 combines with J gene TRBJ1-5; D ambiguous. V lost 5 bases, J lost 4 bases, and 9 bases lay in between. The CDR3 length is 13 residues. Germline values: CDR1 MDHEN, CDR2 SYDVKM. CDR3 in DNA: TGTGCCAGCAGTGTTCAGGTGAATCAGCCCCAGCATTTT. This codes for CASSVQVNQPQHF.

The CDR3 DNA follows: TGCAGTGCTAGTATACGATCCGAGCAGTACTTC. Translation: CSASIRSEQYF. The genes are TRBV20-1 and TRBJ2-7; D is uncertain. Germline-derived CDR1 and CDR2 are DFQATT and SNEGSKA (reference sequence). The CDR3 spans 11 residues. Trimming pared 3 bases from V and 6 bases from J, leaving 9 bases between.

As to this clone: The identical CDR3 is also encoded by other nucleotide sequences in the sample. The chain carries TRBV5-1 and TRBJ1-4; D is uncertain. The V gene lost 0 bases and the J gene lost 7 bases, with 7 bases spanning the gap. Germline assignment: CDR1 SGHRS and CDR2 YFSETQ. CDR3 size: 13 residues. CDR3 sequence reads: CASSLGRGEKLFF. The CDR3 region has the DNA TGCGCCAGCAGCTTGGGCCGGGGTGAAAAACTGTTTTTT.